The present entry profiles one T cell receptor beta chain with its context. Its recognized antigen is unknown. Base qualities were left out, and no much larger clone turns up one base away. The record originates from a study of blood T cell repertoires in COVID-19 (dated by TCRdb to about 2020). The study in broad terms: Samples covering the acute and convalescent phases of COVID-19 were provided by collaborators in the United States, Italy and Spain. The prospective study material was composed of cDNA or gDNA derived from T cells, B-cell-depleted T cells, or PBMCs. Deeply sampled blood TCRbeta repertoires from subjects exposed to, actively infected with, or recovered from COVID-19 were included in the dataset. The repertoires were released in a freely available public database intended as a resource for research on the immune response to SARS-CoV-2. The samples were drawn from the first 160 participants of the ongoing ImmuneRACE study and from over 950 subjects provided by 6 global collaborators. Sample metadata almost always included a de-identified subject ID, COVID-19 status, age in years and sex. HLA class I and class II types, where available, came from metadata supplied by the sample provider rather than from assay-based typing. The investigation overall reported the following: Clinical and demographic metadata were provided uncurated, with the amount varying by source and participant.

The immunoSEQ Assay, a bias-controlled multiplex PCR, was used to amplify TCRbeta CDR3 regions from genomic DNA. The authors' pipeline ran thus. Within the assay, amplification of reference gene primers was used to estimate how many nucleated cells each sample contained. To quantify the absolute abundance of each unique TCRbeta CDR3 rearrangement, sequence reads were collapsed and filtered. For each sample, productive Simpson clonality was calculated by taking the square root of Simpson's diversity index across productive rearrangements. The immuneACCESS repertoire file appears here via TCRdb, limited to in-frame rearrangements. These files lack a portion of the clones; in checked studies, under half of the deficit traces to unresolved V genes, and the cause of the others is not known. The V and J calls and clone size are taken from that table; D and trimming were inferred from the DNA. The sample records about 280,000 clones, 85% to 90% of which are singletons. The ten most abundant clones make up about 4.2% of the sample.

From cysteine to phenylalanine, the CDR3 is 11 amino acids long. The read is trimmed to its CDR3 DNA, 33 bases read in frame from base 1. V sheds 9 bases and J sheds 4 bases, leaving 6 bases between their ends. CDR1 and CDR2 are read off the germline V gene (reference sequence) as LNHDA and SQIVND. Each collaborating institution followed its own protocols to collect whole blood in K2EDTA tubes. For TCRbeta analysis, collaborator samples were shipped as frozen whole blood, as isolated PBMCs, or as DNA extracted from either sample type. This TCR was recovered from a man aged 40-55 years with acute or convalescent COVID-19. The receptor chain draws on TRBV19 and TRBJ1-4; a weak D assignment points to TRBD1 (5 bases agree). Sequenced input: peripheral blood. Here is the DNA: TGTGCCAGGACAGATAATGAAAAACTGTTTTTT. It translates to CARTDNEKLFF.